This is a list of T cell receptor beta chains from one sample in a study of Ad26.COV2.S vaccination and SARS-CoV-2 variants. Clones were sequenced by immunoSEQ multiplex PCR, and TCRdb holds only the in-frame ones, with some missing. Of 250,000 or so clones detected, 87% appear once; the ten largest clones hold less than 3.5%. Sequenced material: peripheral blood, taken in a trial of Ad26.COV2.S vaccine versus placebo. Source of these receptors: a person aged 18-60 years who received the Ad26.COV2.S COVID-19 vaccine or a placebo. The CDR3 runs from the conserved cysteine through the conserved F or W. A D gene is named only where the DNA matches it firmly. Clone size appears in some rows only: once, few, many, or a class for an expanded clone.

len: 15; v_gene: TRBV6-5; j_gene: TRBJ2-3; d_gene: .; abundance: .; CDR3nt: TGTGCCAGCAGTTACTACGGACAGACCACAGATACGCAGTATTTT; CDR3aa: CASSYYGQTTDTQYF
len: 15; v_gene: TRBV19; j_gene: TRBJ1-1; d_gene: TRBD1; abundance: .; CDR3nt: TGTGCCAGTAGTAATCGGGGGACAGGGCGGACTGAAGCTTTCTTT; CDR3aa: CASSNRGTGRTEAFF
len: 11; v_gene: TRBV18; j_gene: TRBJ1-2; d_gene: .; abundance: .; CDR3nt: TGTGCCAGCTCAAGTGCTTATGGCTACACCTTC; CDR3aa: CASSSAYGYTF
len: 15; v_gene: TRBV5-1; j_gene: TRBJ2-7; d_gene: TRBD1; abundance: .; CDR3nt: TGCGCCAGCAGCCCAGGGGACAGGACCCCAAACGAGCAGTACTTC; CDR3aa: CASSPGDRTPNEQYF
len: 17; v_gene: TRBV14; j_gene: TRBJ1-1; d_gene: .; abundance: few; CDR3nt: TGTGCCAGCAGCACAAGGAACCGGGGGAACTTGGACACTGAAGCTTTCTTT; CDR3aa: CASSTRNRGNLDTEAFF
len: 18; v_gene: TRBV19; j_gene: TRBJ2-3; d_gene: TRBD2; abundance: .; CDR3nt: TGTGCCAGTAGTATCCGCCTCACTAGCGGGGGGGCCAGGGATACGCAGTATTTT; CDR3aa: CASSIRLTSGGARDTQYF
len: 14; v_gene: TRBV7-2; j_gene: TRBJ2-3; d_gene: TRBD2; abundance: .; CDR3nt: TGTGCCAGCAGCCCCGCGGGAGCCACAGATACGCAGTATTTT; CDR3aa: CASSPAGATDTQYF
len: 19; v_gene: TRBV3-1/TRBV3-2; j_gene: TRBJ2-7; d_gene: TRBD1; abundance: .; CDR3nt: TGTGCCAGCAGCCAATGGAGTGTAAGGGGAGGACAGGGGCCCTACGAGCAGTACTTC; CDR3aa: CASSQWSVRGGQGPYEQYF
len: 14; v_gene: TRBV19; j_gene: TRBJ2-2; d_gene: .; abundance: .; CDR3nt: TGTGCCAGTAGTTGGGGCTCGGACTCCGGGGAGCTGTTTTTT; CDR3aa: CASSWGSDSGELFF
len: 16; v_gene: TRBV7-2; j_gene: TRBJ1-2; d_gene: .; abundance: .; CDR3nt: TGTGCCAGCAGCTCTGGGCTTTCCGGGACCTTCTATGGCTACACCTTC; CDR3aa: CASSSGLSGTFYGYTF
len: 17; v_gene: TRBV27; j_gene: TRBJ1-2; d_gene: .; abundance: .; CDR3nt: TGTGCCAGCAGTTTATCCCCTGACAGCTCCCTCTTCTATGGCTACACCTTC; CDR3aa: CASSLSPDSSLFYGYTF
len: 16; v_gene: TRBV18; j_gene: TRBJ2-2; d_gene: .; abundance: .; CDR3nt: TGTGCCAGCTCACCCCTTCCGGACTCTTGGGGAGGGGAGCTGTTTTTT; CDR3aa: CASSPLPDSWGGELFF
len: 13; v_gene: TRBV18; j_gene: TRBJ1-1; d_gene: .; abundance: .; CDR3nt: TGTGCCAGCTCACCAGGGAATGTCGGTGAAGCTTTCTTT; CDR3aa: CASSPGNVGEAFF
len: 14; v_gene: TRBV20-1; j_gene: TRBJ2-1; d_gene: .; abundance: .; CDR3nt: TGCAGTGCTAGTTCCAGCGGCTCCTACAATGAGCAGTTCTTC; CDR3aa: CSASSSGSYNEQFF
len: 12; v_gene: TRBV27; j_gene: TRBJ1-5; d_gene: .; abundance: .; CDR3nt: TGTGCCAGCAGTCAATCCAATCAGCCCCAGCATTTT; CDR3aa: CASSQSNQPQHF
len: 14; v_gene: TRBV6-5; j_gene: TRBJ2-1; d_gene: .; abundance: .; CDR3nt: TGTGCCAGCAGCGACCTTAAGTCCTACAATGAGCAGTTCTTC; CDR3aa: CASSDLKSYNEQFF
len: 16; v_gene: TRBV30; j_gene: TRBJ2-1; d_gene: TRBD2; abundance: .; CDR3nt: TGTGCCTGGAGTTCGCCGACTAGCGGGGCCTACAATGAGCAGTTCTTC; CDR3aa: CAWSSPTSGAYNEQFF
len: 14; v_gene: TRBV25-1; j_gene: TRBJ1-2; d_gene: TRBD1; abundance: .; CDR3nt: TGTGCCAGCTCGGGACAGGGCTCTAACTATGGCTACACCTTC; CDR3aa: CASSGQGSNYGYTF
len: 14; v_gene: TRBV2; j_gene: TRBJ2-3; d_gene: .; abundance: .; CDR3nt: TGTGCCAGCAGGGGAAGACTAGTGCCAGATACGCAGTATTTT; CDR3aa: CASRGRLVPDTQYF
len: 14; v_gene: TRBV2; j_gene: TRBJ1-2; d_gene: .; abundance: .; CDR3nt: TGTGCCAGCACTGGACAGCAGTCTAACTATGGCTACACCTTC; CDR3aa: CASTGQQSNYGYTF
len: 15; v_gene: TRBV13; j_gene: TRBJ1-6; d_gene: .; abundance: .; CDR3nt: TGTGCCAGCAGCCCGGGGAGGGCGAGGGGTTCACCCCTCCACTTT; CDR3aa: CASSPGRARGSPLHF
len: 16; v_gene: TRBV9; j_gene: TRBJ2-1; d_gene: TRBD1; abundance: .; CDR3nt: TGTGCCAGCAGCGTAGATGGGACAGGGGGCTTCAATGAGCAGTTCTTC; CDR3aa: CASSVDGTGGFNEQFF
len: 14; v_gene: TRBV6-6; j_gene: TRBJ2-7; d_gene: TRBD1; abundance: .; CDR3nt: TGTGCCAGCAGTCCCGGGACAGGGGGGAGGGAGCAGTACTTC; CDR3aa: CASSPGTGGREQYF
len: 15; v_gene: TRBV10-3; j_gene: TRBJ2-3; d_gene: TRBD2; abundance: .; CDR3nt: TGTGCCATCAGTGAGTTGTCGGGGGGGCCAGATACGCAGTATTTT; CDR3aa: CAISELSGGPDTQYF
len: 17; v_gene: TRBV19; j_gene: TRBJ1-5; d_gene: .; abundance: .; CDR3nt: TGTGCCAGTAGTACTCTACAGACCGTTGCGGGCAATCAGCCCCAGCATTTT; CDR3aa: CASSTLQTVAGNQPQHF
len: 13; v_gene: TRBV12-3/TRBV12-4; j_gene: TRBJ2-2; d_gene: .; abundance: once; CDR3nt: TGTGCCAGCACGGTGCAAGTGGTCGGGGAGCTGTTTTTT; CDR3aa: CASTVQVVGELFF
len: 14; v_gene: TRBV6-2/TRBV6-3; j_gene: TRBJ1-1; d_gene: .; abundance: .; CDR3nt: TGTGCCAGCAGTCTTCGAACCATGAACACTGAAGCTTTCTTT; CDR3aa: CASSLRTMNTEAFF
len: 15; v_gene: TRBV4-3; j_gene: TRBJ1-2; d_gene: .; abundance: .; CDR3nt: TGCGCCAGCAGCCAAGATTGGGGGGGGACTGGAGGCTACACCTTC; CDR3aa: CASSQDWGGTGGYTF
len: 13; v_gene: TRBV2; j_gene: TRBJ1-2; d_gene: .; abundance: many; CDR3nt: TGTGCCAGCAGTGAGGGCAGGGACTATGGCTACACCTTC; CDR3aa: CASSEGRDYGYTF
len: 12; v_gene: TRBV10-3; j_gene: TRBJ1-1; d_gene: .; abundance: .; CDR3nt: TGTGCCATCAGTGAGATGAACACTGAAGCTTTCTTT; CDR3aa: CAISEMNTEAFF
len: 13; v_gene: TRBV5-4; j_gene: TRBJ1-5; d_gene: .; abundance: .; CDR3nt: TGTGCCAGCAGCTTGGACGTTGGTCAGCCCCAGCATTTT; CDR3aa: CASSLDVGQPQHF
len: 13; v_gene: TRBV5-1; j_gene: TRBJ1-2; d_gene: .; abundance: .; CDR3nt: TGCGCCAGCAGCTTGGCGCGAAACCATGGCTACACCTTC; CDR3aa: CASSLARNHGYTF
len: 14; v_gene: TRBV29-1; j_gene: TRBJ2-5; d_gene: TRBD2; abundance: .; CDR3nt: TGCAGCGTTGGGGTCTTAGCGGGGCAAGAGACCCAGTACTTC; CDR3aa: CSVGVLAGQETQYF
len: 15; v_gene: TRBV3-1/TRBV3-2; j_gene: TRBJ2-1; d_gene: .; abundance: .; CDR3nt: TGTGCCAGCAGCCAAGACTCGAGCTCCTACAATGAGCAGTTCTTC; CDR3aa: CASSQDSSSYNEQFF
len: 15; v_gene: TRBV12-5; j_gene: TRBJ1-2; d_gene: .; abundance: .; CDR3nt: TGTGCTAGTGGCGAATTCACAGGGCGCCTTATGGGCTACACCTTC; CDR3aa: CASGEFTGRLMGYTF
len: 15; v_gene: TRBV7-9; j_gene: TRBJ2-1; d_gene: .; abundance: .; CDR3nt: TGTGCCAGCAGCACAGGAGCTGGGTCCTACAATGAGCAGTTCTTC; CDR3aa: CASSTGAGSYNEQFF